This TCR beta chain is drawn from a study of blood T cell repertoires in COVID-19. Turning to the study itself: There were acute and convalescent COVID-19 samples, and they came from the United States, Italy and Spain. From T cells, B-cell-depleted T cells, or PBMCs came the material, which was cDNA or gDNA.

This CDR3 has 14 amino acids. Germline CDR1 and CDR2: SEHNR and FQNEAQ (reference sequence). V dropped 2 bases and J dropped 9 bases, with 13 bases sitting between them. Original processing notes: Amplification of reference gene primers provided the estimated nucleated cell counts. Here immunoSEQ multiplex PCR was the method, and the copy in TCRdb shows in-frame clones only, minus some. That table furnishes V, J and clone size, whereas the DNA furnished D and trimming. Of roughly 92,000 clones detected, around 87% appear once; the ten largest clones hold 6% to 9.5%. This clone appeared a single time. V is TRBV7-9 and J is TRBJ2-2; no firm D call. Sample: peripheral blood. The sequence derives from a human donor with acute or convalescent COVID-19. The donor label of this sample is uncertain. The CDR3 coding sequence is TGTGCCAGCAGCTTAAAATATGAGGATAGGGAGCTGTTTTTT. Translated, it gives CASSLKYEDRELFF.